The 5 T cell receptor beta chains given below trace back to one sample, sequenced in a study of identical twins. Each CDR3 protein gets one entry after TCRdb re-called the 5' RACE reads with MiXCR. The repertoire consists of approximately 670,000 distinct CDR3 sequences, with around 5.7% occurring once and the leading ten covering around 1.9%. Specimen: naive T cells sorted from blood. The receptors shown here come from a man aged 18 to 29 in good health.

Many counts were recorded for this clonotype. The V call is TRBV20-1, the J call TRBJ2-1; D gene ambiguous. V lost 1 base and J 4 bases, leaving 2 bases between the germline ends. The CDR3 consists of 11 residues. Germline assignment: CDR1 DFQATT and CDR2 SNEGSKA (reference sequence). CDR3 sequence reads: CSARAYNEQFF. The CDR3 DNA is TGCAGTGCTAGAGCTTACAATGAGCAGTTCTTC.

This clonotype was observed many times. The CDR3: CASSLTVMGTEAFF. CDR3 sequence (DNA): TGTGCCAGCAGTTTAACAGTTATGGGCACTGAAGCTTTCTTT. The chain employs TRBV12-3 or TRBV12-4 and TRBJ1-1; D unclear. The CDR3 contains 14 residues. Trimming pared 2 bases from V and 4 bases from J, leaving 11 bases between.

This clonotype was counted a few times. This chain joins TRBV18 and TRBJ1-6; TRBD1 agrees at 7 bases. The length of the CDR3 is 17 residues. Per the germline V gene, CDR1 is KGHSH and CDR2 is LQKENI. Trimming cost V 6 bases and J 7 bases; bases outside gene matches: 15. The CDR3 nucleotides read TGTGCCAGCTCCCCAACCAGGGGGAGATATACGAATTCACCCCTCCACTTT. It specifies CASSPTRGRYTNSPLHF.

This clonotype was observed a handful of times. The V gene is TRBV5-1, the J gene TRBJ2-1, with TRBD2 as a possible D gene (6 bases). V lost 4 bases, J lost 8 bases, and 19 bases lay in between. The CDR3 length is 15 residues. CDR1 SGHRS and CDR2 YFSETQ come from the germline V gene. The DNA for the CDR3 is TGCGCCAGCAGCCTCTGGGAGGCTAGCACCCATGAGCAGTTCTTC. Translating it yields CASSLWEASTHEQFF.

This clonotype was recorded only once. V gene TRBV10-3 combines with J gene TRBJ2-1; the match to TRBD2 covers 16 bases. Germline CDR1 is ENHRY and CDR2 is SYGVKD. Trimming took 4 bases from V and 4 from J; bases not matched to a gene: 13. The CDR3 runs 20 residues. The CDR3 reads CAISALRGTSGRASYNEQFF. The CDR3 DNA reads as TGTGCCATCAGTGCCCTCCGTGGGACTAGCGGGAGGGCCTCGTACAATGAGCAGTTCTTC.